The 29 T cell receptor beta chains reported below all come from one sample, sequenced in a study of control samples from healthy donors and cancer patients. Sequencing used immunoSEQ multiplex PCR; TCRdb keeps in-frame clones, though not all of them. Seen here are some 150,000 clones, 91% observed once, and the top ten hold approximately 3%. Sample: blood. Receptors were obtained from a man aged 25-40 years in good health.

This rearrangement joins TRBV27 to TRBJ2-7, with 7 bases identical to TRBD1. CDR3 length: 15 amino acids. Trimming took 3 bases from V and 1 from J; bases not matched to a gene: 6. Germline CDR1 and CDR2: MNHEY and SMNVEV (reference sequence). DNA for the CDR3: TGTGCCAGCAGTTTCTCAGGACAGGCGTCCTACGAGCAGTACTTC. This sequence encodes CASSFSGQASYEQYF.

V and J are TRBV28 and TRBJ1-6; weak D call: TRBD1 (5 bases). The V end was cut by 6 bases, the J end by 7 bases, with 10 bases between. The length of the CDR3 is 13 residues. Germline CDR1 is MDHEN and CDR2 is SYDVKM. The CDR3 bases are TGTGCCAGCAGCCCCGGGGGAAATTCACCCCTCCACTTT. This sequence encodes CASSPGGNSPLHF.

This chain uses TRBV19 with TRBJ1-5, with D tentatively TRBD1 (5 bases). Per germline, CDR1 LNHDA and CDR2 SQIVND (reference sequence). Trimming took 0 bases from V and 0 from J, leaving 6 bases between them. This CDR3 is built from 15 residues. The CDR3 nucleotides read TGTGCCAGTAGTATAGATGACAGTAGCAATCAGCCCCAGCATTTT. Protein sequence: CASSIDDSSNQPQHF.

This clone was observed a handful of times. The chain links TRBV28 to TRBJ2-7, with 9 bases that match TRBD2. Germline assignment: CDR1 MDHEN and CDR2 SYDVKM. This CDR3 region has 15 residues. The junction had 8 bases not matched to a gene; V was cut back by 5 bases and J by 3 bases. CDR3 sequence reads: CASSTGAGGYYEQYF. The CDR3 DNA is TGTGCCAGCAGTACCGGAGCGGGGGGTTACTACGAGCAGTACTTC.

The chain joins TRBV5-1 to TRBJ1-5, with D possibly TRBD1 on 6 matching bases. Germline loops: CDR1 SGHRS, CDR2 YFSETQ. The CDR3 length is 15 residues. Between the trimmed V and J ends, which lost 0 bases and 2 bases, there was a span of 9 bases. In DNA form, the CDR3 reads TGCGCCAGCAGCTTGGTCGCAGGGGGCAATCAGCCCCAGCATTTT. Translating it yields CASSLVAGGNQPQHF.

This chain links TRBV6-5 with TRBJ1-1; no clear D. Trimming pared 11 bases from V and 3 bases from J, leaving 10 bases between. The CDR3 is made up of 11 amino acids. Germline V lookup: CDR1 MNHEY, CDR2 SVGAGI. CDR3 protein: CARWLDTEAFF. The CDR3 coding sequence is TGTGCCCGGTGGTTGGACACTGAAGCTTTCTTT.

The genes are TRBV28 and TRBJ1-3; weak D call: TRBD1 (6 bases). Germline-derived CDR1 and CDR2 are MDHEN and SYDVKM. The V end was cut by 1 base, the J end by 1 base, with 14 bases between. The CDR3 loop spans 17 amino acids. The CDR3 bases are TGTGCCAGCAGTTTATCCTACAGGGTTTGGTCTGGAAACACCATATATTTT. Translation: CASSLSYRVWSGNTIYF.

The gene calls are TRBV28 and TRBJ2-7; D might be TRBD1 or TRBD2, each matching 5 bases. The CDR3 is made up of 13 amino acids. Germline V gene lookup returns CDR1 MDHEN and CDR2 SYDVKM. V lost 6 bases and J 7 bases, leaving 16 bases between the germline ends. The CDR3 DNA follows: TGTGCCAGCAGACCCCTCGGGGCAAGGGAGCAGTACTTC. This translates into CASRPLGAREQYF.

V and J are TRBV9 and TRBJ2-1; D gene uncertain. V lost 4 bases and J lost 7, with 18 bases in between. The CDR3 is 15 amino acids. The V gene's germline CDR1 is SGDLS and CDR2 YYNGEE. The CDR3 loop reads CASSPGSALGNEQFF. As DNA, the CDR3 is TGTGCCAGCAGCCCCGGTTCGGCCCTGGGGAATGAGCAGTTCTTC.

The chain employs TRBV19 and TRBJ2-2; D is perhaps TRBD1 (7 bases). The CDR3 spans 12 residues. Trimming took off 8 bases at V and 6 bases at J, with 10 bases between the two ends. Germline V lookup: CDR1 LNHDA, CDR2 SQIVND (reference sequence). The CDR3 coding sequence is TGTGCCAGTCAGGGGGGAGCCGGGGAGCTGTTTTTT. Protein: CASQGGAGELFF. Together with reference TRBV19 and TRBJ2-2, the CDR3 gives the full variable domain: DGGITQSPKYLFRKEGQNVTLSCEQNLNHDAMYWYRQDPGQGLRLIYYSQIVNDFQKGDIAEGYSVSREKKESFPLTVTSAQKNPTAFYLCASQGGAGELFFGEGSRLTVL.

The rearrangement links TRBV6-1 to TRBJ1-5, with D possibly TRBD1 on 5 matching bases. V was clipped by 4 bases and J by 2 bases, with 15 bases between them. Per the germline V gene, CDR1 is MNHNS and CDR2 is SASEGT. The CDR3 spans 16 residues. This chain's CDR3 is CASSGRGSIGNQPQHF. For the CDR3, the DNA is TGTGCCAGCAGTGGGAGGGGATCTATAGGCAATCAGCCCCAGCATTTT.

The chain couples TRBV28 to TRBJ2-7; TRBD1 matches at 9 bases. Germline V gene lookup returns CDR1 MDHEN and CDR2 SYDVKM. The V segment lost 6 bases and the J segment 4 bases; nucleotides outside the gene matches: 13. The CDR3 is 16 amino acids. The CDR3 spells CASRNRNGQGRYEQYF. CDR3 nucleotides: TGTGCCAGCAGAAATCGGAACGGACAGGGGAGATACGAGCAGTACTTC.

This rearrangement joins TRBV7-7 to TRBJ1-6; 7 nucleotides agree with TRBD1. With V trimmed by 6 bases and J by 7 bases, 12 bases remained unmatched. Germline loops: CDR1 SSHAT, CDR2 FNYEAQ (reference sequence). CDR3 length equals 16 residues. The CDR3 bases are TGTGCCAGCAGTTCCTTCCGGGACAGAGGAAATTCACCCCTCCACTTT. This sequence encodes CASSSFRDRGNSPLHF. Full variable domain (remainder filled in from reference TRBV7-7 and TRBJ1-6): GAGVSQSPRYKVTKRGQDVTLRCDPISSHATLYWYQQALGQGPEFLTYFNYEAQPDKSGLPSDRFSAERPEGSISTLTIQRTEQRDSAMYRCASSSFRDRGNSPLHFGNGTRLTVT.

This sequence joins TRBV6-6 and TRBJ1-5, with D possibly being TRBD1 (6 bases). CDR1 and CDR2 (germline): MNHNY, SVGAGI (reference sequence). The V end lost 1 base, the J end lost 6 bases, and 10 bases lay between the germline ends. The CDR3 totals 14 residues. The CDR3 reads CASSYYGQLQPQHF. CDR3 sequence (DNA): TGTGCCAGCAGTTACTACGGACAGCTTCAGCCCCAGCATTTT.

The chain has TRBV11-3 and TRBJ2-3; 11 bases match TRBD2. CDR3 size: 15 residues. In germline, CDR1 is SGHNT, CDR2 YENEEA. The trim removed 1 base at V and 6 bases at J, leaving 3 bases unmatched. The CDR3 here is CASSLVAGGADTQYF. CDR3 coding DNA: TGTGCCAGCAGCTTAGTAGCGGGGGGGGCTGATACGCAGTATTTT.

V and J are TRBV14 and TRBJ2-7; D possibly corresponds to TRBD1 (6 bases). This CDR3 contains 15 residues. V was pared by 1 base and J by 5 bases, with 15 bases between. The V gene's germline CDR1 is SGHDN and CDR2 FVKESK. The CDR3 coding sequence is TGTGCCAGCAGCCAAGGTTTACAGGGATGGGACGAGCAGTACTTC. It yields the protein CASSQGLQGWDEQYF.

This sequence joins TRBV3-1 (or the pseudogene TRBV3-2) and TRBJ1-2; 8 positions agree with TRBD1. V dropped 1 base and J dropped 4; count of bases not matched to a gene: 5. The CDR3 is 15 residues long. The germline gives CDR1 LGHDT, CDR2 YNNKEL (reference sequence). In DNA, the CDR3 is TGTGCCAGCAGCCAAGTTGCAGGGGGCGGCTATGGCTACACCTTC. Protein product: CASSQVAGGGYGYTF.

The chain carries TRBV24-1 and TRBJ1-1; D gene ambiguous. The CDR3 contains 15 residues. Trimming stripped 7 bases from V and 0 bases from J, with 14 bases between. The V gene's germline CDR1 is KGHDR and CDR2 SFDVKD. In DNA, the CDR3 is TGTGCCACCAGATCCGGACGGGGAATGAACACTGAAGCTTTCTTT. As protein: CATRSGRGMNTEAFF.

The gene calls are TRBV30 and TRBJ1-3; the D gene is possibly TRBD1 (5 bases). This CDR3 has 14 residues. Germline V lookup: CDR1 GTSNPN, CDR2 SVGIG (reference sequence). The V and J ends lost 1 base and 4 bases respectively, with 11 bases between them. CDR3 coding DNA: TGTGCCTGGAGTGGCCAGGGTGGGGGAAACACCATATATTTT. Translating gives CAWSGQGGGNTIYF.

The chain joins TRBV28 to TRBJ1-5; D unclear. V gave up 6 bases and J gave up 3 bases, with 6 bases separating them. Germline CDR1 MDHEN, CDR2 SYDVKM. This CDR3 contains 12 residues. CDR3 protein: CASSPYNQPQHF. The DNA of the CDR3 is TGTGCCAGCAGCCCGTACAATCAGCCCCAGCATTTT.

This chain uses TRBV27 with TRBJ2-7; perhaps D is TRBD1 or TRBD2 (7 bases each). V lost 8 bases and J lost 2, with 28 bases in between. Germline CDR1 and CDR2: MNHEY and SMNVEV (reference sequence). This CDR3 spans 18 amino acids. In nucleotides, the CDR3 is TGTGCCAGCCAAACCCAGGGGGGTTGGGGGGGTAGAACCTACGAGCAGTACTTC. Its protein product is CASQTQGGWGGRTYEQYF.

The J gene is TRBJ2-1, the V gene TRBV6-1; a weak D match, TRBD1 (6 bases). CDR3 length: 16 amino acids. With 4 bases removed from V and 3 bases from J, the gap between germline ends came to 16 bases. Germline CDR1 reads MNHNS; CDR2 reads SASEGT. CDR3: CASSVWGRGNYNEQFF. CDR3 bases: TGTGCCAGCAGTGTATGGGGTAGGGGGAACTACAATGAGCAGTTCTTC.

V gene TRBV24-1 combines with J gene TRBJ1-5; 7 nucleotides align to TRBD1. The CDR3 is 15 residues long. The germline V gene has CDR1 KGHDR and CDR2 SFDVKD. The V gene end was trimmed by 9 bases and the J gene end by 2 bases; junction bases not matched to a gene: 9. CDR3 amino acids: CATPPRQGCNQPQHF. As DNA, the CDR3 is TGTGCCACCCCCCCCAGACAGGGCTGCAATCAGCCCCAGCATTTT.

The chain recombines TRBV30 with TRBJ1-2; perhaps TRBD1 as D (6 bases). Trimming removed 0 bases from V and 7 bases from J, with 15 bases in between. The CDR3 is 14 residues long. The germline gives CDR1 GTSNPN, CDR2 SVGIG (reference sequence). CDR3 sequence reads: CAWSVLQGMGGYTF. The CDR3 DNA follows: TGTGCCTGGAGTGTACTACAGGGAATGGGTGGCTACACCTTC.

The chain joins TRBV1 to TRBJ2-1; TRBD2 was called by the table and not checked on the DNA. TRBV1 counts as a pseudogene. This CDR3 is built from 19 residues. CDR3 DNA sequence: TGCACCAGCAGCCCTATCCGACTAGCGGGGGGGCCGCCCTACAATGAGCAGTTCTTC. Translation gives CTSSPIRLAGGPPYNEQFF.

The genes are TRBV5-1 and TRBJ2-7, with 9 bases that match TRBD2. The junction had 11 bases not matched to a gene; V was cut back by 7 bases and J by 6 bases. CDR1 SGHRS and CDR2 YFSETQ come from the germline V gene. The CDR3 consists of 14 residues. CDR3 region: CASGNRGGAFEQYF. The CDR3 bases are TGCGCCAGCGGGAATCGCGGGGGGGCTTTCGAGCAGTACTTC.

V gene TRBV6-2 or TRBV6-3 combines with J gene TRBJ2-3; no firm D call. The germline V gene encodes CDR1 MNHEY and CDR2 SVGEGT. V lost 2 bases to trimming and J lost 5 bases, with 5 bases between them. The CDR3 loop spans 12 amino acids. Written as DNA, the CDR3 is TGTGCCAGCAGTTACGTGCGAGATACGCAGTATTTT. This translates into CASSYVRDTQYF.

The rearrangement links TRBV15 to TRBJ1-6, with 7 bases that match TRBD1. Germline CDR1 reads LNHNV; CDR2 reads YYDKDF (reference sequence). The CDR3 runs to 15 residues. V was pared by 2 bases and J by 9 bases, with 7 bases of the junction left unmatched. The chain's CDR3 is CATSRSRDSPSPLHF. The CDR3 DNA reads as TGTGCCACCAGCAGATCCCGGGACAGTCCTTCACCCCTCCACTTT.

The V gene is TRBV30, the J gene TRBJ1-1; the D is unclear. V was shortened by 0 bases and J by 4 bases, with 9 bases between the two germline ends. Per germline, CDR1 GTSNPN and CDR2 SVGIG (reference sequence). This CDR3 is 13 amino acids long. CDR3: CAWSVNGFTEAFF. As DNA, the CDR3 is TGTGCCTGGAGTGTGAATGGCTTCACTGAAGCTTTCTTT.